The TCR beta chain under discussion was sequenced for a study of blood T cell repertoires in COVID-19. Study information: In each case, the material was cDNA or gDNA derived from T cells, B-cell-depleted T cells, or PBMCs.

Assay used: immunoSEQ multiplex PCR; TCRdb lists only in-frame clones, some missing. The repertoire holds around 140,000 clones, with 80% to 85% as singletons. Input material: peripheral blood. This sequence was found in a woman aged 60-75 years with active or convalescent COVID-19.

CDR3 sequence reads: CASGLAGGETQYF. The CDR3 DNA reads as TGTGCCAGCGGGTTAGCGGGAGGGGAGACCCAGTACTTC. The chain combines TRBV25-1 with TRBJ2-5; 11 bases match TRBD2. Looked up from germline, CDR1 is MGHDK and CDR2 is SYGVNS. After removal of 8 bases from V and 5 bases from J, the junction contained 4 bases not matched to a gene. CDR3 size: 13 residues.